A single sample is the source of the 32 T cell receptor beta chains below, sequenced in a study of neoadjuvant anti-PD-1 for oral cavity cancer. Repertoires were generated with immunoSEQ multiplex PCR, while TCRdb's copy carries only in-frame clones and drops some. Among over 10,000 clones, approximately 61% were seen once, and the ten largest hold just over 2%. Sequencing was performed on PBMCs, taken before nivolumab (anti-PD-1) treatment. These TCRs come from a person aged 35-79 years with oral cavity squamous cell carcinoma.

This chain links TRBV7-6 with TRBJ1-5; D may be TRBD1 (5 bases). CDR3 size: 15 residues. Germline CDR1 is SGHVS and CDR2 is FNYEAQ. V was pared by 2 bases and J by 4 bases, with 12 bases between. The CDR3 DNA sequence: TGTGCCAGCAGCTTAAAAGCAGGGCTTAATCAGCCCCAGCATTTT. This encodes CASSLKAGLNQPQHF.

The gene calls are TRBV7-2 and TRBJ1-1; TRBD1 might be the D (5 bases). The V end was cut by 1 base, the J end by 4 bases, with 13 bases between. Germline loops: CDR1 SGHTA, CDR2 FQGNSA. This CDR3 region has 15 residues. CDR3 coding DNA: TGTGCCAGCAGCTTAGTAAGCGGGCAGGGCACTGAAGCTTTCTTT. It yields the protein CASSLVSGQGTEAFF.

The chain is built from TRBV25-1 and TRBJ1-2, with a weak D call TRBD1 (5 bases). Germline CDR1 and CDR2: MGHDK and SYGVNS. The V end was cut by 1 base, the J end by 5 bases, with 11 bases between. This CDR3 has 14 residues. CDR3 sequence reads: CASSESGGRYGYTF. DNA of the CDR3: TGTGCCAGCAGTGAATCCGGGGGGAGGTATGGCTACACCTTC.

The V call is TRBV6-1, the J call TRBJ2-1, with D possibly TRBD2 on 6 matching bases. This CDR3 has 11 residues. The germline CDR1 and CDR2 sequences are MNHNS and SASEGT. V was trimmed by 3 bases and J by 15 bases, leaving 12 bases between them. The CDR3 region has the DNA TGTGCCAGCAGTGAGTGGGGGGTAGCGTTCTTC. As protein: CASSEWGVAFF.

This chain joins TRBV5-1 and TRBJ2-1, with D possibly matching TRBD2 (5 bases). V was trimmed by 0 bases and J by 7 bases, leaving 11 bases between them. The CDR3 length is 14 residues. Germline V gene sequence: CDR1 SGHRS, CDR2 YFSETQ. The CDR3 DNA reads TGCGCCAGCAGCTTGGCCGGGGTAGTGAATGAGCAGTTCTTC. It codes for CASSLAGVVNEQFF.

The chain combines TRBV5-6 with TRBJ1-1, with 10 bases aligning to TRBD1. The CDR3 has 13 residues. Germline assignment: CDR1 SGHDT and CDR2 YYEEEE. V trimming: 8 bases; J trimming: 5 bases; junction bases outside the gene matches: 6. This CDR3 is CASGGQGKTEAFF. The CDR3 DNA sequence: TGTGCCAGTGGGGGACAGGGGAAAACTGAAGCTTTCTTT.

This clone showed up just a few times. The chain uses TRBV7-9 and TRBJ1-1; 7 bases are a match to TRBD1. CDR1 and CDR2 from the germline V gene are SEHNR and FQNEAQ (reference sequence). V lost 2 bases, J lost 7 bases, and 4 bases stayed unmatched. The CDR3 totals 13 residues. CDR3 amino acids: CASSLTTGSEAFF. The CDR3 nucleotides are TGTGCCAGCAGCTTAACGACAGGGAGTGAAGCTTTCTTT.

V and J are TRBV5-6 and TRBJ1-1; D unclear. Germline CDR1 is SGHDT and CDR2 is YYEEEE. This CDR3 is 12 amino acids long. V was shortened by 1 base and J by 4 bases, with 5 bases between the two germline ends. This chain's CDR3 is CASSLRGTEAFF. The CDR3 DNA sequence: TGTGCCAGCAGCTTGCGGGGCACTGAAGCTTTCTTT.

DNA of the CDR3: TGTGCCAGCAGCCCGGGAGGAGTGAGCACAGATACGCAGTATTTT. Translated, it gives CASSPGGVSTDTQYF. V usage is TRBV5-4 and J usage is TRBJ2-3, with 7 bases identical to TRBD2. The CDR3 sequence is 15 residues long. Germline trimming cut 4 bases from V and 0 bases from J; bases unmatched to any gene: 5. Looked up from germline, CDR1 is SGHNT and CDR2 is YYREEE (reference sequence).

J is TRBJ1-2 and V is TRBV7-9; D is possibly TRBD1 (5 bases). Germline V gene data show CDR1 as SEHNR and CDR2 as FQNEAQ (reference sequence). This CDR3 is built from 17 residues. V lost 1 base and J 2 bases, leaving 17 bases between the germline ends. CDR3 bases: TGTGCCAGCAGCTTAGGGGGGAAGGTCTCCTCAAACTATGGCTACACCTTC. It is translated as CASSLGGKVSSNYGYTF.

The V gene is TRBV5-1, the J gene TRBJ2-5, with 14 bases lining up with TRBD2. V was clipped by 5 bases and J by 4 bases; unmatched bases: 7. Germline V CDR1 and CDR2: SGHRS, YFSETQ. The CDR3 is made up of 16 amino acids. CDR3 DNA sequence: TGCGCCAGCAGTCCCGGGACTAGCGGGAGTAGAGAGACCCAGTACTTC. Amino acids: CASSPGTSGSRETQYF.

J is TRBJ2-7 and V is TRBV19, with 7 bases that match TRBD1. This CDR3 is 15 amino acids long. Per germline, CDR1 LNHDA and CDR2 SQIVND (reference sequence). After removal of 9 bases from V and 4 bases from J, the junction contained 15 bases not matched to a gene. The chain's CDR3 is CASRRDSDRRYEQYF. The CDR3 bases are TGTGCCAGCCGAAGAGATTCGGACAGGAGGTACGAGCAGTACTTC.

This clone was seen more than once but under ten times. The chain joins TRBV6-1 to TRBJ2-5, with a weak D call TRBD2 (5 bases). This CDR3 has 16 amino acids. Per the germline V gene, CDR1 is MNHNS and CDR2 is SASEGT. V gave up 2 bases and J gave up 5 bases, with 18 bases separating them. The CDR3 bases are TGTGCCAGCAGTGAAAGTTTAACGGGGATCGGGGAGACCCAGTACTTC. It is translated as CASSESLTGIGETQYF.

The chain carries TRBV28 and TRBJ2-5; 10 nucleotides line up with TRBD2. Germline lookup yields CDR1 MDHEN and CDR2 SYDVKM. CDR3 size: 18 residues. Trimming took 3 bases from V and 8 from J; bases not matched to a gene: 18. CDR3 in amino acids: CASSFLPGTSAGRITQYF. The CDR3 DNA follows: TGTGCCAGCAGTTTCCTTCCTGGGACTAGCGCGGGCCGAATCACCCAGTACTTC.

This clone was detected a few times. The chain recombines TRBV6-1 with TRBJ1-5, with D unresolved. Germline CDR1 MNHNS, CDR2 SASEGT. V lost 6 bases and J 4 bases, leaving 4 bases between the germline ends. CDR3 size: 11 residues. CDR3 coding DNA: TGTGCCAGCAGAACTAATCAGCCCCAGCATTTT. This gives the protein CASRTNQPQHF.

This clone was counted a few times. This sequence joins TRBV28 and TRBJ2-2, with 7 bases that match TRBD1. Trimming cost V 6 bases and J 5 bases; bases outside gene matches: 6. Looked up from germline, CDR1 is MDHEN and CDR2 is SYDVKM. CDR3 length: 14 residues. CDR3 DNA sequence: TGTGCCAGCAGACGACAGGGTTCAACCGGGGAGCTGTTTTTT. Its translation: CASRRQGSTGELFF.

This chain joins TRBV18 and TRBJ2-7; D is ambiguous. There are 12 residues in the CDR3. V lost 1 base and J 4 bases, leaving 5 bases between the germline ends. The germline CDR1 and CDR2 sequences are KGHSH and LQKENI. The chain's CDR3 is CASSPREYEQYF. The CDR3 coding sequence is TGTGCCAGCTCACCACGTGAATACGAGCAGTACTTC.

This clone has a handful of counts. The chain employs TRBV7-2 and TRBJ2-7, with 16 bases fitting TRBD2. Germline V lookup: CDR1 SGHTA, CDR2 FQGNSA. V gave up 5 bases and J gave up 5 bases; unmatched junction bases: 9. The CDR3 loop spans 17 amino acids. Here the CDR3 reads CASSTGTSGRALNEQYF. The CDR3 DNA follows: TGTGCCAGCAGCACCGGGACTAGCGGGAGGGCCTTAAACGAGCAGTACTTC.

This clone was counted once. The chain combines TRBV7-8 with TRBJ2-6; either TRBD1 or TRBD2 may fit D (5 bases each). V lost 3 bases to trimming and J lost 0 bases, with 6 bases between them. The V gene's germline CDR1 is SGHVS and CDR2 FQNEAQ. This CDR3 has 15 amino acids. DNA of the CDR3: TGTGCCAGCAGCTTGGGACGCTCTGGGGCCAACGTCCTGACTTTC. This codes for CASSLGRSGANVLTF. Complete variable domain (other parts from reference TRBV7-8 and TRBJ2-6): GAGVSQSPRYKVAKRGQDVALRCDPISGHVSLFWYQQALGQGPEFLTYFQNEAQLDKSGLPSDRFFAERPEGSVSTLKIQRTQQEDSAVYLCASSLGRSGANVLTFGAGSRLTVL.

The chain's CDR3 is CASATGYQPQHF. In DNA form, the CDR3 reads TGTGCCAGCGCCACAGGGTACCAGCCCCAGCATTTT. The J gene is TRBJ1-5, the V gene TRBV19, with D possibly TRBD1 on 6 matching bases. Germline CDR1 LNHDA, CDR2 SQIVND (reference sequence). The CDR3 consists of 12 residues. V lost 9 bases and J 7 bases, leaving 13 bases between the germline ends.

DNA for the CDR3: TGCGCCAGCAGCGGGACTAGCGGGGGAATAGGGACCCAGTACTTC. This translates into CASSGTSGGIGTQYF. The chain joins TRBV10-2 to TRBJ2-5, with 14 bases identical to TRBD2. Germline loops: CDR1 WSHSY, CDR2 SAAADI. The CDR3 sequence is 15 residues long. Trimming at V came to 6 bases and at J to 7 bases, leaving 7 bases not matched to a gene.

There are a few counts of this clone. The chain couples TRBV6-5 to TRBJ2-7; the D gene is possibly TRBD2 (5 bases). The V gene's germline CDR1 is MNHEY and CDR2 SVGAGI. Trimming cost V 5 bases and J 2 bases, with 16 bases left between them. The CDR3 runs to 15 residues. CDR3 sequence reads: CASSPRLGGPYEQYF. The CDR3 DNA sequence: TGTGCCAGCAGTCCCCGGTTAGGAGGCCCCTACGAGCAGTACTTC.

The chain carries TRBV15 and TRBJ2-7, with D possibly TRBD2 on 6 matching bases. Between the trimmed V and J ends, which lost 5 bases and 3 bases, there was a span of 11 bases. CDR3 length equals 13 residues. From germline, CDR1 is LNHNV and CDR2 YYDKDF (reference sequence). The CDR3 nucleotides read TGTGCCACCAGCCCGGGGGTCTACTACGAGCAGTACTTC. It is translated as CATSPGVYYEQYF.

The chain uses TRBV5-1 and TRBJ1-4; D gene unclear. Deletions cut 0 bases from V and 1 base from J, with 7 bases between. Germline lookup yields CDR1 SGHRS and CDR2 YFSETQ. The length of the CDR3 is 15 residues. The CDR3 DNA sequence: TGCGCCAGCAGCTTGGGGGGAGGAACTAATGAAAAACTGTTTTTT. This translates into CASSLGGGTNEKLFF.

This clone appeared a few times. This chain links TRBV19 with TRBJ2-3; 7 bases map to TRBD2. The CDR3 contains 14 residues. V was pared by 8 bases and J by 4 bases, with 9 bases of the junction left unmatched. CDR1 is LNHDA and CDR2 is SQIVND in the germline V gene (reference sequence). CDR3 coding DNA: TGTGCCAGTCGGGGGGAGGGCCGAGCAGATACGCAGTATTTT. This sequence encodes CASRGEGRADTQYF.

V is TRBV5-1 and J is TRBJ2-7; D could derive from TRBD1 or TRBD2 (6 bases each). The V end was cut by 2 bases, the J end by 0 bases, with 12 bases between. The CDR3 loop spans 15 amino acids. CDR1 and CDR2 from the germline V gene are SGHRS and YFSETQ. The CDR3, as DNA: TGCGCCAGCAGCTTACAAGGGGGGAGCTCCTACGAGCAGTACTTC. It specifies CASSLQGGSSYEQYF. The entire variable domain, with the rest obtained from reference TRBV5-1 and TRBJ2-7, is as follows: KAGVTQTPRYLIKTRGQQVTLSCSPISGHRSVSWYQQTPGQGLQFLFEYFSETQRNKGNFPGRFSGRQFSNSRSEMNVSTLELGDSALYLCASSLQGGSSYEQYFGPGTRLTVT.

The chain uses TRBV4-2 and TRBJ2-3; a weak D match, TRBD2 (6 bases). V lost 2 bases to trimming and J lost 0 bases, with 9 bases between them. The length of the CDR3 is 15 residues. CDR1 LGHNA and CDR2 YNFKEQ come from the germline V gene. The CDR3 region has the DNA TGTGCCAGCAGCCAAATAGCGGCTAGCACAGATACGCAGTATTTT. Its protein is CASSQIAASTDTQYF.

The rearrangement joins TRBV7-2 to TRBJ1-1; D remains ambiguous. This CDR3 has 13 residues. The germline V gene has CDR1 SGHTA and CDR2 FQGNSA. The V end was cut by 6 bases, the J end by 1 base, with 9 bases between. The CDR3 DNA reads TGTGCCAGCAGTATTACCTCGAACACTGAAGCTTTCTTT. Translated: CASSITSNTEAFF.

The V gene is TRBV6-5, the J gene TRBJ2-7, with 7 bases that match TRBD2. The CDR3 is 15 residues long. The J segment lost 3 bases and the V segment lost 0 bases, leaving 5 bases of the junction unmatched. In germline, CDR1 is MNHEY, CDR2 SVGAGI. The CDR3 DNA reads TGTGCCAGCAGTTACTCTGGCGGGAGTAACTACGAGCAGTACTTC. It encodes CASSYSGGSNYEQYF.

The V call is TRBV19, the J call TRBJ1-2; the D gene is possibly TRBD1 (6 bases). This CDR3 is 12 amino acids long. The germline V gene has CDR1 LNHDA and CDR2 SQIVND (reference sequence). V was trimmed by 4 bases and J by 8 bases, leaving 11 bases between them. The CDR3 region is CASSTTGRGYTF. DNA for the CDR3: TGTGCCAGTAGTACAACAGGGCGCGGCTACACCTTC.

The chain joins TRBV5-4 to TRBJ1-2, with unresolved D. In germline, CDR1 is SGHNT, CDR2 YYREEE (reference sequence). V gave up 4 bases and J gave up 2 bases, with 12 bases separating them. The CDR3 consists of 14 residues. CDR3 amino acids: CASSLPTRNYGYTF. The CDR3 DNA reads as TGTGCCAGCAGCCTCCCGACACGAAACTATGGCTACACCTTC.

CDR3 coding DNA: TGTGCCAGCAGTGGAGACAGGGGGCAGATGAACACTGAAGCTTTCTTT. The encoded protein is CASSGDRGQMNTEAFF. The V gene is TRBV6-1, the J gene TRBJ1-1; 10 bases match TRBD1. The CDR3 is 16 amino acids. The J segment lost 0 bases and the V segment lost 4 bases, leaving 5 bases of the junction unmatched. Germline V CDR1 and CDR2: MNHNS, SASEGT.